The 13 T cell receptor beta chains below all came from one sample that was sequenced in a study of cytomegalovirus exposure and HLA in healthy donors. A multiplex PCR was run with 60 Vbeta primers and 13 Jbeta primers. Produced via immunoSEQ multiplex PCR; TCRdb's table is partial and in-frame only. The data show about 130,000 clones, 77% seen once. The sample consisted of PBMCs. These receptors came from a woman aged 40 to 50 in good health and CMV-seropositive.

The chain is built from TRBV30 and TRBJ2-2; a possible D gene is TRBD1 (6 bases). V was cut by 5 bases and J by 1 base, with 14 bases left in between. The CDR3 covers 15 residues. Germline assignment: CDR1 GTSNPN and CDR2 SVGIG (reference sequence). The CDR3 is CAWGRDTRNTGELFF. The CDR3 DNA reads TGTGCCTGGGGCCGGGACACCAGGAACACCGGGGAGCTGTTTTTT. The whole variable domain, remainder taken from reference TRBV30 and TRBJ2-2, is SQTIHQWPATLVQPVGSPLSLECTVEGTSNPNLYWYRQAAGRGLQLLFYSVGIGQISSEVPQNLSASRPQDRQFILSSKKLLLSDSGFYLCAWGRDTRNTGELFFGEGSRLTVL.

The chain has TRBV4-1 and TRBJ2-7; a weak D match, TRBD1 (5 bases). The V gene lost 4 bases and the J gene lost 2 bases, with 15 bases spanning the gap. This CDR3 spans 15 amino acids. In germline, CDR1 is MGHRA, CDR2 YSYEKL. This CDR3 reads CASSRGQGITYEQYF. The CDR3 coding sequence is TGCGCCAGCAGCCGGGGCCAGGGCATTACCTACGAGCAGTACTTC.

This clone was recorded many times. CDR3 amino acids: CASSRGTGLSTGELFF. CDR3 sequence (DNA): TGTGCCAGTAGTAGGGGGACAGGGTTGAGCACCGGGGAGCTGTTTTTT. The V gene is TRBV19, the J gene TRBJ2-2; TRBD1 agrees at 9 bases. Trimming removed 4 bases from V and 4 bases from J; junction bases left unmatched: 7. This CDR3 is 16 amino acids long. Germline CDR1 is LNHDA and CDR2 is SQIVND (reference sequence).

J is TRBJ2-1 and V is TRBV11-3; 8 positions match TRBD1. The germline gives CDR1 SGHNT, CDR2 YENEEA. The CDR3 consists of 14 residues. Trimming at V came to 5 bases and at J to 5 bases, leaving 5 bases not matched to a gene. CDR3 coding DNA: TGTGCCAGCAGCAAAGGGACAGGCAACAATGAGCAGTTCTTC. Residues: CASSKGTGNNEQFF.

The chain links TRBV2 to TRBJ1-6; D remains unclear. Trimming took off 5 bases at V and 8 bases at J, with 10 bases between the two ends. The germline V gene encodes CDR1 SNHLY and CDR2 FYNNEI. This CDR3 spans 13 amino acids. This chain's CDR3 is CASSRVRDSPLHF. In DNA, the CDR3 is TGTGCCAGCAGTCGGGTTCGGGATTCACCCCTCCACTTT.

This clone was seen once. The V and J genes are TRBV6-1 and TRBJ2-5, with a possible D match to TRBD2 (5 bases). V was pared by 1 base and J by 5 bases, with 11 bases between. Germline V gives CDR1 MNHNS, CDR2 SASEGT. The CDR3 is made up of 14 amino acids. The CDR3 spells CASSEGGAMETQYF. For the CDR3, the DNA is TGTGCCAGCAGTGAAGGGGGAGCCATGGAGACCCAGTACTTC.

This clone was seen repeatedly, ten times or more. The CDR3 DNA follows: TGTGCCAGCAGCTCACAGGGAATGAACACTGAAGCTTTCTTT. Translation: CASSSQGMNTEAFF. The chain is built from TRBV5-4 and TRBJ1-1, with a possible D match to TRBD1 (6 bases). CDR3 length: 14 residues. Trimming took 3 bases from V and 0 from J, leaving 9 bases between them. Germline assignment: CDR1 SGHNT and CDR2 YYREEE (reference sequence).

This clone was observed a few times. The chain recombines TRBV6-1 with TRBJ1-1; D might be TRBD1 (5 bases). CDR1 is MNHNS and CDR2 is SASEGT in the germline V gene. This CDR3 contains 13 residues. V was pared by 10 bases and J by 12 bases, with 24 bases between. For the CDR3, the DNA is TGTGCCATCCCGATTACAGGTTCTAAGGTGTCTTTCTTT. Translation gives CAIPITGSKVSFF.

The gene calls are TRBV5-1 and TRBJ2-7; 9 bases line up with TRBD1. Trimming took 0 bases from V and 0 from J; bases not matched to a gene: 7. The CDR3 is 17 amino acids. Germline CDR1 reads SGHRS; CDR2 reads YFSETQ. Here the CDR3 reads CASSLGGGTGISYEQYF. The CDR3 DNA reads TGCGCCAGCAGCTTGGGAGGTGGGACAGGGATCTCCTACGAGCAGTACTTC.

As DNA, the CDR3 is TGTGCCAGCCGACGACAGGGGACGAACACTGAAGCTTTCTTT. Translation: CASRRQGTNTEAFF. The chain combines TRBV2 with TRBJ1-1, with 8 nucleotides matching TRBD1. Germline V gene sequence: CDR1 SNHLY, CDR2 FYNNEI. There are 14 residues in the CDR3. V dropped 8 bases and J dropped 1; count of bases not matched to a gene: 6.

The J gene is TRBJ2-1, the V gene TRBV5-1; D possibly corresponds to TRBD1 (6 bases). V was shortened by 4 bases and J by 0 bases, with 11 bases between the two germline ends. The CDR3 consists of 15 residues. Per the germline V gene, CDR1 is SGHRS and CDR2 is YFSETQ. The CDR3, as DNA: TGCGCCAGCAGCGCAGGACAGAACTCCTACAATGAGCAGTTCTTC. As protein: CASSAGQNSYNEQFF.

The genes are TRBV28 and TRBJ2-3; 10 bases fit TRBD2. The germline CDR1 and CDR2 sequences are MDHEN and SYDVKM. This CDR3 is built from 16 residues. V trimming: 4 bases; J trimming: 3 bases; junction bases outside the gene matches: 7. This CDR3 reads CASSSLPLAGTDTQYF. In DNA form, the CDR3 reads TGTGCCAGCAGTTCACTTCCACTAGCGGGGACAGATACGCAGTATTTT.

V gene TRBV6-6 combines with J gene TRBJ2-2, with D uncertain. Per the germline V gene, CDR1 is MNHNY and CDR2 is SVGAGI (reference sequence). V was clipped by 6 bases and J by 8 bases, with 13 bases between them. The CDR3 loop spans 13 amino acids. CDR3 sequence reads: CASRVAAVGELFF. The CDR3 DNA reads TGTGCCAGCAGGGTGGCTGCCGTGGGGGAGCTGTTTTTT.